Following are 23 T cell receptor beta chains from one sample sequenced in a study of T cell clonality in common variable immunodeficiency. TCRdb's copy holds only in-frame clones and misses some; the assay was immunoSEQ multiplex PCR. This sample comprises more than 65,000 clones, none seen once only. The sample consisted of peripheral blood mononuclear cells. The receptors derive from a person aged 18-70 years in good health.

This clone was seen repeatedly, ten times or more. Coverage ceases 3 residues before the CDR3 finishes, and the germline J gene fills in the end. The chain carries TRBV29-1 and TRBJ2-6; 9 bases map to TRBD1. The germline CDR1 and CDR2 sequences are SQVTM and ANQGSEA. Trimming took 3 bases from V and 3 from J; bases not matched to a gene: 15. The CDR3 covers 19 residues. The DNA read from the CDR3 is TGCAGCGTTGAGTGGGACAAGGACAGGGGCGTGTTTGGGGCCAACGTC. Residues: CSVEWDKDRGVFGANV. The complete CDR3 protein is CSVEWDKDRGVFGANVLTF. Supplemented by reference TRBV29-1 and TRBJ2-6, the full variable domain reads SAVISQKPSRDICQRGTSLTIQCQVDSQVTMMFWYRQQPGQSLTLIATANQGSEATYESGFVIDKFPISRPNLTFSTLTVSNMSPEDSSIYLCSVEWDKDRGVFGANVLTFGAGSRLTVL.

This clone was recorded at least ten times. Coverage ceases 3 residues before the CDR3 finishes, and the germline J gene fills in the end. This chain joins TRBV4-1 and TRBJ2-6, with TRBD1 as a possible D gene (5 bases). CDR3 length: 17 residues. Between the trimmed V and J ends, which lost 1 base and 0 bases, there was a span of 10 bases. Germline CDR1 reads MGHRA; CDR2 reads YSYEKL. The DNA read from the CDR3 is TGCGCCAGCAGCCAAGTGTGGCAGGGCTCTGGGGCCAACGTC. Its translation: CASSQVWQGSGANV. The full CDR3 protein reads CASSQVWQGSGANVLTF.

This clone was found many times. The CDR3 is cut off 3 residues early in the read; its end comes from the germline J gene. The chain combines TRBV28 with TRBJ1-5, with 9 positions matching TRBD1. Germline CDR1 reads MDHEN; CDR2 reads SYDVKM. CDR3 length equals 18 residues. J gave up 5 bases and V 6 bases, and 17 bases lay outside the gene matches. Incomplete CDR3 DNA: TGTGCCAGCAGCCCGGGACAGGGAGCCTCTACGACCCATCAGCCC. Amino acid sequence: CASSPGQGASTTHQP. In full, the CDR3 is CASSPGQGASTTHQPQHF. Looking up the rest from reference TRBV28 and TRBJ1-5 gives the full variable domain: DVKVTQSSRYLVKRTGEKVFLECVQDMDHENMFWYRQDPGLGLRLIYFSYDVKMKEKGDIPEGYSVSREKKERFSLILESASTNQTSMYLCASSPGQGASTTHQPQHFGDGTRLSIL.

This clone was observed many times. The read gets to within 3 residues of the CDR3 end, and the germline J gene fills in the rest. V is TRBV7-2 and J is TRBJ2-3; D gene uncertain. Trimming left V 2 bases short and J 0 bases short, with 3 bases between. CDR1 is SGHTA and CDR2 is FQGNSA in the germline V gene. CDR3 length: 13 amino acids. CDR3 DNA (partial): TGTGCCAGCAGCTTACCGAGCACAGATACG. The encoded protein is CASSLPSTDT. The entire CDR3 reads CASSLPSTDTQYF.

At least ten counts were recorded for this clone. The read is 3 residues too short to cover the CDR3 end, so that end is filled in from the germline J gene. V and J are TRBV10-3 and TRBJ2-2, with 8 bases identical to TRBD1. Trimming at V came to 2 bases and at J to 2 bases, leaving 4 bases not matched to a gene. Germline V CDR1 and CDR2: ENHRY, SYGVKD. The CDR3 runs 16 residues. The CDR3 spells CAISEGQGANTGELFF. The sequenced CDR3 bases are TGTGCCATCAGTGAGGGACAGGGAGCCAACACCGGGGAG.

This clone was picked up many times. The read is 3 residues too short to cover the CDR3 end, so that end is filled in from the germline J gene. The gene calls are TRBV9 and TRBJ2-1; maybe TRBD2 (6 bases). The CDR3 totals 17 residues. The germline V gene has CDR1 SGDLS and CDR2 YYNGEE. Between the trimmed V and J ends, which lost 0 bases and 7 bases, there was a span of 20 bases. The sequenced CDR3 bases are TGTGCCAGCAGCGTAGCTTTGCGGGATGTAGTTTTAAATGAG. It yields the protein CASSVALRDVVLNE. The complete CDR3 protein is CASSVALRDVVLNEQFF.

This clone was observed at least ten times. The observed sequence ends 3 residues before the CDR3 terminus, with the missing tail filled in from the germline J gene. The chain links TRBV20-1 to TRBJ2-7; 12 positions agree with TRBD2. The ends lost 1 base at V and 3 bases at J; junction bases unmatched: 4. Germline loops: CDR1 DFQATT, CDR2 SNEGSKA (reference sequence). This CDR3 is 15 amino acids long. The DNA read from the CDR3 is TGCAGTGCTAGAGCTCTGACTAGCGGGAGCTACGAG. Its translation is CSARALTSGSYE. The CDR3 reads in full as CSARALTSGSYEQYF.

This clone was seen many times. The DNA ends 3 residues before the CDR3 does, and the rest of the CDR3 is filled in from the germline J gene. V and J are TRBV18 and TRBJ2-3, with 8 bases identical to TRBD1. The germline CDR1 and CDR2 sequences are KGHSH and LQKENI. CDR3 size: 17 residues. Trimming cost V 6 bases and J 4 bases; bases outside gene matches: 15. The CDR3 loop is CASSQILTGAGSDTQYF. The sequenced part of the CDR3 DNA is TGTGCCAGCTCTCAAATTCTGACAGGGGCCGGGTCAGATACG.

There are many counts of this clone. The CDR3 end lies 3 residues beyond the end of the read and is filled in from the germline J gene. The chain joins TRBV5-1 to TRBJ2-7; 7 nucleotides match TRBD2. V was clipped by 4 bases and J by 0 bases; unmatched bases: 7. Germline-derived CDR1 and CDR2 are SGHRS and YFSETQ. This CDR3 region has 15 residues. The DNA read from the CDR3 is TGCGCCAGCAGCCGCGGGAGCTTGGACTCCTACGAG. This codes for CASSRGSLDSYE. The complete CDR3 reads CASSRGSLDSYEQYF.

This clone was seen ten or more times. The CDR3 extends 3 residues past the end of the read, so its final part is completed from the germline J gene. The chain is built from TRBV5-1 and TRBJ2-3; a weak D match, TRBD1 (6 bases). The CDR3 has 17 amino acids. Germline V gene sequence: CDR1 SGHRS, CDR2 YFSETQ. The V end lost 0 bases, the J end lost 6 bases, and 20 bases lay between the germline ends. The CDR3 DNA, read in part, is TGCGCCAGCAGCTTGGGGACAGTAATTCAACACATGGATACG. Translating gives CASSLGTVIQHMDT. The full CDR3 protein reads CASSLGTVIQHMDTQYF.

This clone was recorded many times. The read is 3 residues too short to cover the CDR3 end, so that end is filled in from the germline J gene. This rearrangement joins TRBV11-2 to TRBJ2-4, with D unresolved. This CDR3 has 14 amino acids. Germline values: CDR1 SGHAT, CDR2 FQNNGV. V lost 1 base and J lost 9, with 13 bases in between. Here the CDR3 reads CASSLVPRKGIQYF. The DNA read from the CDR3 is TGTGCCAGCAGCTTAGTCCCCCGAAAGGGCATT. Supplemented by reference TRBV11-2 and TRBJ2-4, the full variable domain reads EAGVAQSPRYKIIEKRQSVAFWCNPISGHATLYWYQQILGQGPKLLIQFQNNGVVDDSQLPKDRFSAERLKGVDSTLKIQPAKLEDSAVYLCASSLVPRKGIQYFGAGTRLSVL.

This clone was counted many times. The read is 3 residues too short to cover the CDR3 end, so that end is filled in from the germline J gene. Other nucleotide sequences in the sample specify the same CDR3. The chain employs TRBV7-2 and TRBJ2-1; 10 bases map to TRBD2. Germline CDR1 and CDR2: SGHTA and FQGNSA. The CDR3 is 15 amino acids. V dropped 6 bases and J dropped 2; count of bases not matched to a gene: 4. The CDR3 loop is CASSQTSGPYNEQFF. Partial CDR3 DNA: TGTGCCAGCAGTCAGACTAGCGGGCCCTACAATGAG.

In its sample, this clone was seen many times. The CDR3 region is CASRPGGSNEQYF. The sequenced CDR3 bases are TGTGCCAGCCGCCCCGGCGGGAGTAACGAG. This chain joins TRBV6-2 or TRBV6-3 and TRBJ2-7; TRBD2 agrees at 7 bases. The read comes to an end 3 residues before the CDR3 does, leaving the germline J gene to fill in the end. V lost 8 bases and J lost 5; bases outside the gene matches: 9. Germline V gene lookup returns CDR1 MNHEY and CDR2 SVGEGT. The CDR3 has 13 amino acids.

This clone has at least ten counts. Read sequence stops 3 residues before the CDR3 end, and the germline J gene provides the missing end. This chain uses TRBV20-1 with TRBJ2-3, with 12 bases identical to TRBD2. Germline CDR1 reads DFQATT; CDR2 reads SNEGSKA (reference sequence). V was pared by 3 bases and J by 3 bases, with 13 bases of the junction left unmatched. This CDR3 has 18 amino acids. The DNA read from the CDR3 is TGCAGTGCTAGTCCAGGACTAGCGGGATCTACGGGTACAGATACG. It is translated as CSASPGLAGSTGTDT. The CDR3 reads in full as CSASPGLAGSTGTDTQYF.

This clone was seen ten or more times. The read ends 3 residues shy of where the CDR3 ends; the end is completed using the germline J gene. The chain couples TRBV20-1 to TRBJ2-7; 9 nucleotides align to TRBD2. CDR3 size: 13 residues. V lost 3 bases, J lost 5 bases, and 5 bases stayed unmatched. CDR1 and CDR2 (germline): DFQATT, SNEGSKA (reference sequence). The sequenced part of the CDR3 DNA is TGCAGTGCTAGCCCCGGGACTAGCCACGAG. This encodes CSASPGTSHE. The full-length CDR3 reads as CSASPGTSHEQYF.

This clone showed up many times. The CDR3 end is not reached by the read, which stops 3 residues before it; the germline J gene fills it in. The J gene is TRBJ2-1, the V gene TRBV20-1; TRBD1 or TRBD2 may be the D gene (6 bases each). Per the germline V gene, CDR1 is DFQATT and CDR2 is SNEGSKA (reference sequence). Between the trimmed V and J ends, which lost 3 bases and 5 bases, there was a span of 14 bases. This CDR3 has 14 amino acids. The covered CDR3 bases are TGCAGTGCTAGTGCGGCGGAGGGGGACAATGAG. The encoded protein is CSASAAEGDNE. The whole CDR3 reads CSASAAEGDNEQFF.

This clone appeared many times. The same CDR3 is also encoded by other DNA sequences in this sample. The covered CDR3 bases are TGCGCCAGCAGCTTGGAGGGGGACGGC. It codes for CASSLEGDG. The whole CDR3 is CASSLEGDGYTF. The chain has TRBV5-1 and TRBJ1-2, with D possibly matching TRBD1 (6 bases). The read gets to within 3 residues of the CDR3 end, and the germline J gene fills in the rest. This CDR3 comprises 12 residues. The germline V gene encodes CDR1 SGHRS and CDR2 YFSETQ.

This clone was recorded at least ten times. The CDR3 goes on 3 residues after the read ends, and that part is filled in from the germline J gene. The chain uses TRBV5-4 and TRBJ1-2; tentative D call: TRBD1 (6 bases). V gave up 0 bases and J gave up 7 bases, with 16 bases separating them. The CDR3 runs 15 residues. Germline V gene sequence: CDR1 SGHNT, CDR2 YYREEE (reference sequence). The sequenced CDR3 bases are TGTGCCAGCAGCTTGGGAGGGGCCGGGGGGCCTGGC. Its translation is CASSLGGAGGPG. The whole CDR3 sequence is CASSLGGAGGPGYTF.

This clone was recorded a few times. The read comes to an end 3 residues before the CDR3 does, leaving the germline J gene to fill in the end. V is TRBV2 and J is TRBJ2-7; 9 bases match TRBD2. Germline CDR1 reads SNHLY; CDR2 reads FYNNEI. The ends lost 2 bases at V and 2 bases at J; junction bases unmatched: 13. CDR3 length: 18 amino acids. The part of the CDR3 DNA that was read is TGTGCCAGCAGTGAAAGGCTAGCGGGACTTACCTCTACCTACGAG. It is translated as CASSERLAGLTSTYE. The CDR3 in full is CASSERLAGLTSTYEQYF.

This clone was counted many times. The read terminates 3 residues before the CDR3 end, so the remaining end is supplied by the germline J gene. This rearrangement joins TRBV19 to TRBJ1-6; a weak D match, TRBD1 (6 bases). Trimming shortened V by 5 bases and J by 2 bases, and 10 bases separated the two germline ends. Germline V gene data show CDR1 as LNHDA and CDR2 as SQIVND (reference sequence). The CDR3 is 15 residues long. The part of the CDR3 DNA that was read is TGTGCCAGTAGTGGGCAGGGGACCTATAATTCACCC. This gives the protein CASSGQGTYNSP. The complete CDR3 protein is CASSGQGTYNSPLHF.

This clone was observed many times. The germline gene is not matched at one end of the junction; a read error may be the cause. The CDR3 goes on 3 residues after the read ends, and that part is filled in from the germline J gene. V usage is TRBV4-2 and J usage is TRBJ1-3; TRBD1 might be the D (5 bases). Germline CDR1 reads LGHNA; CDR2 reads YNFKEQ. The CDR3 runs to 16 residues. CDR3 bases read: TGCGCCAGCAGCCAGGAGACAGACTTCTCTGGAAACACC. Encoded protein: CASSQETDFSGNT. The full CDR3 protein reads CASSQETDFSGNTIYF.

This clone was seen ten or more times. The sequenced CDR3 bases are TGTGCCAGCAGCTTAGGCTCAAGCACAGATACG. It specifies CASSLGSSTDT. The complete CDR3 reads CASSLGSSTDTQYF. The chain combines TRBV7-3 with TRBJ2-3; no reliable D call. The observed sequence ends 3 residues before the CDR3 terminus, with the missing tail filled in from the germline J gene. The V gene lost 2 bases and the J gene lost 0 bases, with 6 bases spanning the gap. This CDR3 contains 14 residues. The V gene's germline CDR1 is SGHTA and CDR2 FQGTGA.

In this sample, this clone turned up many times. The sequenced fragment ends 3 residues before the CDR3 boundary, so the rest is inferred from the germline J gene. The J gene is TRBJ2-3, the V gene TRBV27, with D unresolved. CDR3 length: 15 residues. The germline CDR1 and CDR2 sequences are MNHEY and SMNVEV (reference sequence). Trimming removed 0 bases at V and 5 bases at J, with 12 bases between. The sequenced CDR3 bases are TGTGCCAGCAGTTTATCATCCCCCTTCGGAGATACG. As protein: CASSLSSPFGDT. The whole CDR3 sequence is CASSLSSPFGDTQYF.